Below, 8 T cell receptor beta chains from the same sample are listed, as sequenced in a study of T cells in Graves' hyperthyroidism and ophthalmopathy (dated by TCRdb to 2018 to 2020). The library was obtained by multiplex PCR. The sequencer was an Illumina HiSeq 2000. Amplification of TCR beta CDR3 regions was carried out from RNA transcripts. The first round of RT-PCR for the TCR CDR3 was performed with the HTBI primer set and the Qiagen OneStep RT-PCR kit. The raw public data were reprocessed by TCRdb itself: fastp quality trimming at Q25, MiXCR clonotype calling, in-frame beta chains only. A single entry per CDR3 protein holds the most common genes and DNA from its merged rows. This sample comprises a few hundred thousand distinct CDR3 sequences, approximately 25% of them detected only once. 73% of the sample goes to the ten largest clones. Source material: blood. These receptors all stem from a man aged 50 to 59 with Graves' hyperthyroidism.

This clonotype turned up a few times. A read error may produce the germline difference seen at one junction end. The CDR3: CASSYSSAFYSNQPQHF. The CDR3 nucleotides read TGTGCCAGCAGTTACTCGAGTGCCTTTTATAGCAATCAGCCCCAGCATTTT. The chain links TRBV6-4 to TRBJ1-5; no clear D gene. There are 17 residues in the CDR3. Per the germline V gene, CDR1 is MRHNA and CDR2 is SNTAGT.

The sample holds a few counts of this clonotype. J is TRBJ2-7 and V is TRBV10-1; D is perhaps TRBD2 (5 bases). The CDR3 contains 14 residues. Between the trimmed V and J ends, which lost 5 bases and 3 bases, there was a span of 14 bases. Germline V gene data show CDR1 as WNHNN and CDR2 as SYGVQD (reference sequence). CDR3 in DNA: TGCGCCAGCAGTCCCCAAGCGGCCAGCTACGAGCAGTACTTC. Protein product: CASSPQAASYEQYF.

V is TRBV28 and J is TRBJ1-3; unclear D gene. This CDR3 is 11 amino acids long. Trimming left V 6 bases short and J 9 bases short, with 9 bases between. In germline, CDR1 is MDHEN, CDR2 SYDVKM. DNA of the CDR3: TGTGCCAGCAGAATTGGTAGCACCATATATTTT. Its translation is CASRIGSTIYF. Full variable domain (missing parts from reference TRBV28 and TRBJ1-3): DVKVTQSSRYLVKRTGEKVFLECVQDMDHENMFWYRQDPGLGLRLIYFSYDVKMKEKGDIPEGYSVSREKKERFSLILESASTNQTSMYLCASRIGSTIYFGEGSWLTVV.

The chain joins TRBV7-8 to TRBJ2-3; D is possibly TRBD2 (6 bases). This CDR3 is 15 amino acids long. V lost 3 bases, J lost 0 bases, and 10 bases lay in between. Per germline, CDR1 SGHVS and CDR2 FQNEAQ. This CDR3 reads CASSFGTHSTDTQYF. As DNA, the CDR3 is TGTGCCAGCAGCTTTGGGACTCACAGCACAGATACGCAGTATTTT.

J is TRBJ2-2 and V is TRBV11-2; a possible D gene is TRBD2 (6 bases). Germline values: CDR1 SGHAT, CDR2 FQNNGV. With 5 bases removed from V and 2 bases from J, the gap between germline ends came to 15 bases. The CDR3 totals 16 residues. Here the CDR3 reads CASSPGRSGNTGELFF. For the CDR3, the DNA is TGTGCCAGCAGCCCCGGACGTAGCGGCAACACCGGGGAGCTGTTTTTT.

The rearrangement joins TRBV7-8 to TRBJ2-1; tentatively, D is TRBD1 or TRBD2 (5 bases each). V was cut by 1 base and J by 8 bases, with 9 bases left in between. The CDR3 spans 13 residues. Per germline, CDR1 SGHVS and CDR2 FQNEAQ. This CDR3 is CASSLGGFDEQFF. CDR3 DNA sequence: TGTGCCAGCAGCTTAGGGGGGTTTGATGAGCAGTTCTTC.

The chain uses TRBV5-1 and TRBJ2-5, with TRBD1 matching 7 bases. Germline V gene sequence: CDR1 SGHRS, CDR2 YFSETQ. This CDR3 region has 14 residues. V lost 2 bases, J lost 0 bases, and 1 base stayed unmatched. The CDR3 protein is CASSFGQDQETQYF. The CDR3, as DNA: TGCGCCAGCAGCTTCGGACAGGACCAAGAGACCCAGTACTTC.

This chain uses TRBV6-1 with TRBJ1-5; D is perhaps TRBD1 (5 bases). The germline CDR1 and CDR2 sequences are MNHNS and SASEGT. The V and J ends lost 1 base and 7 bases respectively, with 8 bases between them. The CDR3 is 13 amino acids. DNA of the CDR3: TGTGCCAGCAGTGAAGTAGGGGAGCAGCCCCAGCATTTT. Protein: CASSEVGEQPQHF.